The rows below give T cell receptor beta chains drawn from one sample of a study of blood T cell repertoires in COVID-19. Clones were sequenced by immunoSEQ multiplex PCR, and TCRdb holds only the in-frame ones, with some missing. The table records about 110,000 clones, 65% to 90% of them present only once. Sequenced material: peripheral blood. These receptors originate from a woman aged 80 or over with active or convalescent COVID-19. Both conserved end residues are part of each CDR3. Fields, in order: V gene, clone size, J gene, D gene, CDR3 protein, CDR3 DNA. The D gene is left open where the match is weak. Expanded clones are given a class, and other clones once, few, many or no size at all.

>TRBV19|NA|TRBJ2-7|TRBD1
CASSIGLQGSYEQYF
TGTGCCAGTAGTATAGGCCTACAGGGGTCCTACGAGCAGTACTTC
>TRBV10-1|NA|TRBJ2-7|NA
CASSESPLYEQYF
TGCGCCAGCAGTGAGTCCCCCTTATACGAGCAGTACTTC
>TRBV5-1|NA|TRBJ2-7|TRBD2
CASSLLLAGYEQYF
TGCGCCAGCAGCTTGTTACTAGCGGGATACGAGCAGTACTTC
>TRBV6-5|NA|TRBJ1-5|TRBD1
CASRRDRVSNQPQHF
TGTGCCAGCAGGCGGGACAGGGTTAGCAATCAGCCCCAGCATTTT
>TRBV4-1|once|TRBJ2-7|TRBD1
CASSQEGNSGTATYEQYF
TGCGCCAGCAGCCAAGAAGGGAACTCCGGGACAGCCACTTACGAGCAGTACTTC
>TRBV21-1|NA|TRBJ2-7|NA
CASSNPDRGSYEQYF
TGTGCCAGCAGCAACCCGGACAGGGGTTCCTACGAGCAGTACTTC
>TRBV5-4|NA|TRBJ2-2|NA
CASSLAVGSITGELFF
TGTGCCAGCAGCTTGGCCGTCGGGAGTATAACCGGGGAGCTGTTTTTT
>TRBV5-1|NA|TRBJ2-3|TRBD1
CASSRPQGQNNPGTDTQYF
TGCGCCAGCAGCCGACCTCAGGGACAGAACAACCCCGGCACAGATACGCAGTATTTT
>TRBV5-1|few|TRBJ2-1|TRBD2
CASRLPGTRNFYEQFF
TGCGCCAGCAGATTACCCGGGACTAGGAATTTCTATGAGCAGTTCTTC
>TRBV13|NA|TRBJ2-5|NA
CASSLGLLRQLREETQYF
TGTGCCAGCAGCTTAGGCCTGTTGCGGCAGTTACGAGAAGAGACCCAGTACTTC
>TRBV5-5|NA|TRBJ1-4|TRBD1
CASNQGVSSEKLFF
TGTGCCAGCAATCAGGGGGTCTCCTCTGAAAAACTGTTTTTT
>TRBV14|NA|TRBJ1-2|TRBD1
CASSQDLTGGHGYTF
TGTGCCAGCAGCCAAGATCTCACAGGGGGCCATGGCTACACCTTC
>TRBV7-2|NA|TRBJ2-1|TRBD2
CASSPGSGRSLNEQFF
TGTGCCAGCAGCCCAGGAAGCGGGAGAAGTTTAAATGAGCAGTTCTTC
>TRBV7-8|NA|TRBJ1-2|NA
CASSPTRELSNYGYTF
TGTGCCAGCAGCCCTACGCGTGAACTATCCAACTATGGCTACACCTTC
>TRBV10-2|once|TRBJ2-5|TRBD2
CATLSGRAGTQYF
TGCGCCACCCTTAGCGGGAGGGCCGGGACCCAGTACTTC
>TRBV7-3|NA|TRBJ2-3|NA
CASSLTRDTDTQYF
TGTGCCAGCAGCTTAACCAGGGACACAGATACGCAGTATTTT
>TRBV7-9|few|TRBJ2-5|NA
CASSGDSQETQYF
TGTGCCAGCAGCGGAGACAGTCAAGAGACCCAGTACTTC
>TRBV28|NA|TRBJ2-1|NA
CASSLIGTYNEQFF
TGTGCCAGCAGTTTAATAGGGACTTACAATGAGCAGTTCTTC
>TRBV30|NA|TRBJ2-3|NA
CAWSVGREAVGTQYF
TGTGCCTGGAGTGTTGGGCGGGAAGCGGTGGGTACGCAGTATTTT
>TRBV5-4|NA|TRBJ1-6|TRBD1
CASSDGQGNNSPLHF
TGTGCCAGCAGCGACGGACAGGGTAATAATTCACCCCTCCACTTT
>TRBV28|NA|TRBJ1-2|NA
CASSLNRAGGYTF
TGTGCCAGCAGTTTGAATAGGGCGGGCGGCTACACCTTC
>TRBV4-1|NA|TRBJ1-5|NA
CASSQEGQGGQPQHF
TGCGCCAGCAGCCAAGAGGGGCAGGGCGGTCAGCCCCAGCATTTT
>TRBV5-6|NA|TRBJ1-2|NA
CASSLGVQQQNYGYTF
TGTGCCAGCAGCTTGGGGGTCCAGCAACAGAACTATGGCTACACCTTC
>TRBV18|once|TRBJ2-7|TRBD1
CASSPGTGSSYEQYF
TGTGCCAGCTCACCAGGGACAGGGAGCTCCTACGAGCAGTACTTC
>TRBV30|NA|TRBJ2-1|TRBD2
CAWTPGTSDYNEQFF
TGTGCCTGGACCCCCGGGACTAGCGACTACAATGAGCAGTTCTTC
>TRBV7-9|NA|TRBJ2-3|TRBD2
CASSRRTSGPTDTQYF
TGTGCCAGCAGCCGTCGGACTAGCGGACCCACAGATACGCAGTATTTT
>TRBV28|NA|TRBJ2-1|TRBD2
CASSLRGLALFF
TGTGCCAGCAGTTTACGGGGACTAGCATTGTTCTTC
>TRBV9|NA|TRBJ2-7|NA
CASSVGRYDEQYF
TGTGCCAGCAGCGTAGGGAGGTACGACGAGCAGTACTTC
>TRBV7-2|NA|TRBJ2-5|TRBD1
CASSYGQGRWETQYF
TGTGCCAGCAGCTATGGACAGGGGAGGTGGGAGACCCAGTACTTC
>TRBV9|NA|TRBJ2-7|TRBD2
CASSTLASGRGEQYF
TGTGCCAGCAGCACCCTCGCTAGCGGGAGAGGTGAGCAGTACTTC
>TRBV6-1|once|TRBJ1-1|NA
CASRPGGFNTEAFF
TGTGCCAGCAGGCCCGGAGGGTTTAACACTGAAGCTTTCTTT
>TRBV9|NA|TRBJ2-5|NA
CASSPGLETQYF
TGTGCCAGCAGCCCTGGACTAGAGACCCAGTACTTC
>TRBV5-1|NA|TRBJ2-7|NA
CASLGQRYSYEQYF
TGCGCCAGCCTGGGACAACGGTACTCCTACGAGCAGTACTTC
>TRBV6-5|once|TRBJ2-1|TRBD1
CASSLRDRVYNEQFF
TGTGCCAGCAGTCTCCGGGACAGGGTCTACAATGAGCAGTTCTTC
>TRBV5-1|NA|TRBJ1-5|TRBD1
CASSLTGGNQPQHF
TGCGCCAGCAGCTTGACAGGGGGCAATCAGCCCCAGCATTTT
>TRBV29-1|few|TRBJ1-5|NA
CSVFERGNQPQHF
TGCAGCGTTTTTGAGCGGGGCAATCAGCCCCAGCATTTT
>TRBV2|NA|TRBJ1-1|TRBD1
CASSERTGKVEAFF
TGTGCCAGCAGTGAACGGACAGGGAAGGTTGAAGCTTTCTTT
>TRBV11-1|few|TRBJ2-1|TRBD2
CASSFSGGSSSNEQFF
TGTGCCAGCAGCTTTTCAGGCGGGAGTAGCTCGAATGAGCAGTTCTTC
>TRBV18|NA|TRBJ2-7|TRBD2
CATSTSGNEQYF
TGTGCCACATCGACTAGCGGGAACGAGCAGTACTTC
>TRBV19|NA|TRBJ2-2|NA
CASKLGRAGELFF
TGTGCCAGCAAACTAGGAAGGGCCGGGGAGCTGTTTTTT
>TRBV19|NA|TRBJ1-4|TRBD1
CASSSGQGIEKLFF
TGTGCCAGTAGTTCGGGACAGGGGATTGAAAAACTGTTTTTT
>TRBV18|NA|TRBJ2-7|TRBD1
CASSPGQGSRNEQYF
TGTGCCAGCTCACCGGGACAGGGGAGTAGGAACGAGCAGTACTTC
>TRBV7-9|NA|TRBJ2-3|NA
CASSAGLITDTQYF
TGTGCCAGCAGCGCGGGATTAATCACAGATACGCAGTATTTT
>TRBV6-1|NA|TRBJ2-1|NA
CASSEARGQGIAILEQFF
TGTGCCAGCAGTGAAGCCCGTGGGCAGGGGATAGCGATCCTTGAGCAGTTCTTC
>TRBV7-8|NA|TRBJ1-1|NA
CASSLDRVDTEAFF
TGTGCCAGCAGCTTAGACAGGGTTGACACTGAAGCTTTCTTT
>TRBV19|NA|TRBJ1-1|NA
CASSIDSSDTEAFF
TGTGCCAGTAGTATCGATTCATCGGACACTGAAGCTTTCTTT
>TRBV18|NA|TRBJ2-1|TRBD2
CASSPDASGRVEQFF
TGTGCCAGCTCACCAGACGCTAGCGGGAGGGTTGAGCAGTTCTTC
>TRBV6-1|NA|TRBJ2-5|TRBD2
CASSDSGIRETQYF
TGTGCCAGCAGTGACAGCGGGATTCGGGAGACCCAGTACTTC